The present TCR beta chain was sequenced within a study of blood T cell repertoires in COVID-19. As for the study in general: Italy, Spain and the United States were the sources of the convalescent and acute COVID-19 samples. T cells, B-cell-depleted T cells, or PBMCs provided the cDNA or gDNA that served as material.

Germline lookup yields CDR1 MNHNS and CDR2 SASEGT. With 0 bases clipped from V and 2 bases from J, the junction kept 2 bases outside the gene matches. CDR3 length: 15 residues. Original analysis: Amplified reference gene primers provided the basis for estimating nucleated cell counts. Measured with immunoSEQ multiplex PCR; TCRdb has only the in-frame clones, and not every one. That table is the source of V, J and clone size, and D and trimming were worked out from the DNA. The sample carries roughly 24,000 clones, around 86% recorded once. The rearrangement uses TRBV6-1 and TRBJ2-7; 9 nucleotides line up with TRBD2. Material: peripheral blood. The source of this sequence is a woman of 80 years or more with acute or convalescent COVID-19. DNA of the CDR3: TGTGCCAGCAGTGAAGCGCTAGCGGGGCCCTACGAGCAGTACTTC. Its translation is CASSEALAGPYEQYF.